The 28 T cell receptor beta chains presented below share a single source sample, sequenced in a study of blood T cells in healthy people across ages. A second 7 to 11 cycle PCR used barcoded and J-beta primers. From the 5' RACE reads, TCRdb called clonotypes with MiXCR, one entry per CDR3 protein. The table includes over 950,000 distinct CDR3 sequences, roughly 50% detected once. What was sequenced was blood. The receptor source for this set is a woman in her sixties in good health.

The chain has TRBV7-2 and TRBJ2-7; D unclear. The CDR3 totals 14 residues. V was shortened by 5 bases and J by 2 bases, with 13 bases between the two germline ends. The V gene's germline CDR1 is SGHTA and CDR2 FQGNSA. This CDR3 is CASSPERNTYEQYF. CDR3 in DNA: TGTGCCAGCAGCCCAGAGAGGAATACCTACGAGCAGTACTTC.

The rearrangement joins TRBV20-1 to TRBJ1-2; D not certain. Looked up from germline, CDR1 is DFQATT and CDR2 is SNEGSKA (reference sequence). V lost 6 bases and J lost 8, with 16 bases in between. The CDR3 contains 12 residues. The CDR3 is CSAVDPFRGYTF. The CDR3 bases are TGCAGTGCCGTGGACCCTTTTCGGGGCTACACCTTC.

This clonotype was seen more than once but under ten times. This sequence joins TRBV6-5 and TRBJ2-2; no clear D gene. Deletions cut 2 bases from V and 6 bases from J, with 10 bases between. The CDR3 is 14 amino acids. Germline V CDR1 and CDR2: MNHEY, SVGAGI. The CDR3 loop reads CASSYRAGPGELFF. The CDR3 DNA is TGTGCCAGCAGTTACAGGGCCGGGCCCGGGGAGCTGTTTTTT.

The chain carries TRBV4-1 and TRBJ1-4, with 7 bases that match TRBD1. Germline V gives CDR1 MGHRA, CDR2 YSYEKL. The CDR3 runs 16 residues. V gave up 0 bases and J gave up 7 bases; unmatched junction bases: 8. The CDR3 DNA is TGCGCCAGCAGCCAAGACCACCAGGGGGTTCGTGAAAAACTGTTTTTT. Its translation: CASSQDHQGVREKLFF.

This chain links TRBV3-1 with TRBJ2-3; D ambiguous. The CDR3 is 15 amino acids. Germline V gene data show CDR1 as LGHDT and CDR2 as YNNKEL (reference sequence). Trimming pared 1 base from V and 0 bases from J, leaving 8 bases between. The CDR3 is CASSQGHRSTDTQYF. Written as DNA, the CDR3 is TGTGCCAGCAGCCAAGGCCACCGAAGCACAGATACGCAGTATTTT.

The count of this clonotype is one. The chain has TRBV27 and TRBJ1-2; possible D gene TRBD1, 6 bases. Deletions cut 3 bases from V and 1 base from J, with 12 bases between. CDR1 and CDR2 (germline): MNHEY, SMNVEV (reference sequence). The length of the CDR3 is 15 residues. CDR3 in DNA: TGTGCCAGCAGTTTCTATACAGGGAGTAACTATGGCTACACCTTC. Encoded protein: CASSFYTGSNYGYTF.

The chain is built from TRBV19 and TRBJ2-4, with D perhaps being TRBD1 or TRBD2 (5 bases each). The DNA end is a closer match to TRBJ2-7, so the J assignment may be wrong. The CDR3 has 15 residues. Germline V gene data show CDR1 as LNHDA and CDR2 as SQIVND (reference sequence). Here the CDR3 reads CASSPGDLRSYEQYF. CDR3 nucleotide sequence: TGTGCCAGTAGTCCCGGGGACCTAAGAAGCTACGAGCAGTACTTC.

V is TRBV11-2 and J is TRBJ2-5; no reliable D call. CDR3 length equals 12 residues. The germline V and J ends were trimmed by 4 bases and 4 bases, with 7 bases remaining between them. Germline V gene sequence: CDR1 SGHAT, CDR2 FQNNGV. The CDR3 protein is CASSWSLETQYF. DNA of the CDR3: TGTGCCAGCAGCTGGAGTTTAGAGACCCAGTACTTC. Combining the CDR3 with reference TRBV11-2 and TRBJ2-5 gives the whole variable domain EAGVAQSPRYKIIEKRQSVAFWCNPISGHATLYWYQQILGQGPKLLIQFQNNGVVDDSQLPKDRFSAERLKGVDSTLKIQPAKLEDSAVYLCASSWSLETQYFGPGTRLLVL.

The chain uses TRBV2 and TRBJ2-1; the D is unclear. V dropped 7 bases and J dropped 5 bases, with 15 bases sitting between them. The CDR3 totals 14 residues. Germline V gives CDR1 SNHLY, CDR2 FYNNEI. This chain's CDR3 is CASTGPSDNNEQFF. Here the CDR3 DNA reads TGTGCCAGCACGGGTCCCTCCGACAACAATGAGCAGTTCTTC.

This clonotype was seen more than once but under ten times. V is TRBV20-1 and J is TRBJ2-5; 8 positions agree with TRBD2. The CDR3 has 15 amino acids. The J segment lost 2 bases and the V segment lost 0 bases, leaving 5 bases of the junction unmatched. Germline CDR1 DFQATT, CDR2 SNEGSKA (reference sequence). The CDR3 DNA follows: TGCAGTGCTAGAGATTGGGGGACTAGACAAGAGACCCAGTACTTC. Translated, it gives CSARDWGTRQETQYF.

This chain links TRBV7-2 with TRBJ2-3, with TRBD2 matching 11 bases. CDR3 length: 16 residues. V lost 1 base to trimming and J lost 7 bases; unmatched junction nucleotides: 7. Germline V gives CDR1 SGHTA, CDR2 FQGNSA. The CDR3 sequence: CASSLGSSGRTNTQYF. The DNA of the CDR3 is TGTGCCAGCAGCTTAGGGTCTAGCGGGAGGACGAATACGCAGTATTTT.

The gene calls are TRBV4-1 and TRBJ1-4; 9 bases are a match to TRBD1. V dropped 4 bases and J dropped 0; count of bases not matched to a gene: 3. Germline CDR1 MGHRA, CDR2 YSYEKL. This CDR3 is 16 amino acids long. CDR3 in amino acids: CASSPGQGATNEKLFF. The CDR3 DNA reads as TGCGCCAGCAGCCCGGGACAGGGCGCAACTAATGAAAAACTGTTTTTT.

The table lists this clonotype with a few counts. The chain uses TRBV6-5 and TRBJ1-5; a possible D gene is TRBD1 (6 bases). The CDR3 has 16 residues. V lost 6 bases to trimming and J lost 0 bases, with 15 bases between them. Germline V gene lookup returns CDR1 MNHEY and CDR2 SVGAGI. In nucleotides, the CDR3 is TGTGCCAGCAGGCCTGAGGGGGTCGTTAGCAATCAGCCCCAGCATTTT. It is translated as CASRPEGVVSNQPQHF.

The rearrangement links TRBV27 to TRBJ1-2, with TRBD1 as a possible D gene (5 bases). This CDR3 is 17 amino acids long. In germline, CDR1 is MNHEY, CDR2 SMNVEV (reference sequence). The germline V and J ends were trimmed by 5 bases and 1 base, with 20 bases remaining between them. CDR3 sequence: CASSPIRGGSFNYGYTF. The CDR3 bases are TGTGCCAGCAGTCCAATACGCGGGGGGAGCTTTAACTATGGCTACACCTTC.

The rearrangement links TRBV11-2 to TRBJ2-3, with D unresolved. The CDR3 spans 13 residues. V was pared by 5 bases and J by 3 bases, with 9 bases between. CDR1 and CDR2 from the germline V gene are SGHAT and FQNNGV. The CDR3 DNA reads as TGTGCCAGCAGCACGCCTCAAACAGATACGCAGTATTTT. Protein product: CASSTPQTDTQYF.

The chain has TRBV27 and TRBJ1-2, with D uncertain. The CDR3 is 9 residues long. Germline CDR1 MNHEY, CDR2 SMNVEV (reference sequence). Trimming left V 7 bases short and J 7 bases short, with 4 bases between. For the CDR3, the DNA is TGTGCCAGCATAGGTGGCTACACCTTC. Translated, it gives CASIGGYTF.

The V and J genes are TRBV29-1 and TRBJ2-3; 8 nucleotides line up with TRBD2. V gave up 6 bases and J gave up 4 bases; unmatched junction bases: 9. This CDR3 region has 14 residues. Germline lookup yields CDR1 SQVTM and CDR2 ANQGSEA. The CDR3 region is CSVVAVTSADTQYF. In nucleotides, the CDR3 is TGCAGCGTCGTTGCTGTGACTAGCGCAGATACGCAGTATTTT.

This clonotype has just a few counts. The gene calls are TRBV20-1 and TRBJ2-3, with TRBD2 identical over 8 bases. The CDR3 runs to 14 residues. Germline CDR1 reads DFQATT; CDR2 reads SNEGSKA (reference sequence). V was pared by 3 bases and J by 5 bases, with 7 bases of the junction left unmatched. CDR3 nucleotides: TGCAGTGCTAGTCTACTAGCGGAGGAAGATACGCAGTATTTT. Translating gives CSASLLAEEDTQYF.

This chain links TRBV7-2 with TRBJ2-3; the match to TRBD2 covers 8 bases. The CDR3 runs 17 residues. Germline V gives CDR1 SGHTA, CDR2 FQGNSA. The ends lost 2 bases at V and 6 bases at J; junction bases unmatched: 13. CDR3 bases: TGTGCCAGCAGCTTAACGAGAATCGGGAGGGCCAGGGATACGCAGTATTTT. Its protein is CASSLTRIGRARDTQYF.

The chain employs TRBV25-1 and TRBJ1-2; tentative D call: TRBD1 (6 bases). With 3 bases removed from V and 6 bases from J, the gap between germline ends came to 17 bases. Germline V gene data show CDR1 as MGHDK and CDR2 as SYGVNS. This CDR3 has 15 amino acids. This CDR3 is CASSDKGGARDGYTF. CDR3 nucleotide sequence: TGTGCCAGCAGTGATAAGGGGGGCGCGAGGGATGGCTACACCTTC.

The sample holds a few counts of this clonotype. The rearrangement links TRBV20-1 to TRBJ2-4; the D is unclear. Germline V gives CDR1 DFQATT, CDR2 SNEGSKA (reference sequence). V lost 6 bases and J lost 2, with 14 bases in between. The CDR3 has 14 residues. The DNA for the CDR3 is TGCAGTGCCCGGAGAGATTCGACCAAAAACATTCAGTACTTC. Its translation: CSARRDSTKNIQYF.

The chain couples TRBV5-1 to TRBJ1-4; unclear D gene. Trimming took off 0 bases at V and 0 bases at J, with 6 bases between the two ends. The CDR3 has 15 amino acids. Germline CDR1 reads SGHRS; CDR2 reads YFSETQ. The CDR3 reads CASSLGIATNEKLFF. CDR3 sequence (DNA): TGCGCCAGCAGCTTGGGCATCGCAACTAATGAAAAACTGTTTTTT.

The gene calls are TRBV20-1 and TRBJ2-5, with D possibly being TRBD2 (5 bases). The length of the CDR3 is 13 residues. Trimming stripped 6 bases from V and 5 bases from J, with 16 bases between. Germline CDR1 is DFQATT and CDR2 is SNEGSKA (reference sequence). CDR3: CSAAGTVRETQYF. The CDR3 nucleotides read TGCAGTGCCGCGGGTACAGTCCGGGAGACCCAGTACTTC.

This clonotype was detected a few times. The chain couples TRBV20-1 to TRBJ2-3, with 9 bases identical to TRBD2. The V gene's germline CDR1 is DFQATT and CDR2 SNEGSKA (reference sequence). The ends lost 5 bases at V and 0 bases at J; junction bases unmatched: 9. The CDR3 contains 16 residues. The CDR3 DNA sequence: TGCAGTGCTCCACCGAGACTAGCGGAGAGCACAGATACGCAGTATTTT. This translates into CSAPPRLAESTDTQYF.

This chain joins TRBV28 and TRBJ2-3; 8 bases are a match to TRBD2. The trim removed 1 base at V and 1 base at J, leaving 10 bases unmatched. Germline CDR1 is MDHEN and CDR2 is SYDVKM. This CDR3 has 18 residues. The CDR3 here is CASSLSSGGMMGTDTQYF. DNA for the CDR3: TGTGCCAGCAGTTTATCCAGCGGGGGCATGATGGGCACAGATACGCAGTATTTT.

The chain uses TRBV7-9 and TRBJ2-3, with TRBD1 identical over 9 bases. The V gene's germline CDR1 is SEHNR and CDR2 FQNEAQ (reference sequence). The CDR3 sequence is 15 residues long. V shed 5 bases, J shed 6 bases, and the junction held 9 bases outside the gene matches. CDR3 sequence (DNA): TGTGCCAGCAGCCACCGGGACAGGGCTCCCGATACGCAGTATTTT. This encodes CASSHRDRAPDTQYF.

The rearrangement links TRBV18 to TRBJ2-3; weak D call: TRBD2 (6 bases). The CDR3 runs to 19 residues. Trimming left V 4 bases short and J 0 bases short, with 23 bases between. Germline CDR1 reads KGHSH; CDR2 reads LQKENI. The CDR3 sequence: CASSLEIIPGATSTDTQYF. The CDR3 DNA is TGTGCCAGCTCACTCGAAATAATCCCGGGAGCAACTAGCACAGATACGCAGTATTTT. Full variable domain (outside the CDR3, taken from reference TRBV18 and TRBJ2-3): NAGVMQNPRHLVRRRGQEARLRCSPMKGHSHVYWYRQLPEEGLKFMVYLQKENIIDESGMPKERFSAEFPKEGPSILRIQQVVRGDSAAYFCASSLEIIPGATSTDTQYFGPGTRLTVL.

This chain connects TRBV7-6 to TRBJ1-4; possibly TRBD1 for D (5 bases). The germline V and J ends were trimmed by 5 bases and 7 bases, with 14 bases remaining between them. Germline-derived CDR1 and CDR2 are SGHVS and FNYEAQ. There are 14 residues in the CDR3. The CDR3 sequence is CASSPSGVGEKLFF. DNA of the CDR3: TGTGCCAGCAGCCCGTCGGGGGTGGGTGAAAAACTGTTTTTT.